What follows describes a single TCR beta chain. This clone has just one count. Its cognate antigen has yet to be identified. It has no much larger one-base neighbor in the sample; base qualities were not kept. These data originate in a study of OX40 agonist ivuxolimab in advanced cancers. About the full investigation: Ivuxolimab, which targeted the costimulatory receptor OX40 (CD134), was an agonistic, fully human IgG2 monoclonal antibody. Intravenous ivuxolimab was administered to patients every 2 weeks at six dose levels: 0.01, 0.1, 0.3, 1.5, 3 and 10 mg/kg. Of the 50 to 55 patients in dose escalation, 19 had hepatocellular carcinoma, some 15 had melanoma, 9 had renal cell carcinoma and 9 had head and neck cancer. In the dose-escalation cohort, 65% to 85% of patients were male, and the mean age was approximately 60 years with a range of roughly 23 to 90. Prior anti-PD-1, anti-PD-L1 or anti-CTLA-4 therapy was permitted, and 40% of dose-escalation patients had received checkpoint inhibitors. Three dose-escalation patients achieved partial responses, one with hepatocellular carcinoma and two with cutaneous melanoma. The point of sequencing TCRbeta in the periphery was to test whether ivuxolimab changed TCR sequence diversity and drove clonal T-cell expansion. The paper covers the monotherapy dose-escalation part of the phase I ivuxolimab trial, which included N of about 50 patients.

Genomic DNA was extracted from sorted cells for sequencing of the TCRbeta CDR3 region. The immunoSEQ Assay was used to sequence the TCRbeta CDR3 regions. Sourced from immuneACCESS, this table was stored by TCRdb with only in-frame sequences that have V and J called. A share of the clones is absent; for the studies checked, an unresolved V gene accounts for under half, and the remainder has no known explanation. The sample table lists 65,000 to 80,000 clones, less than 95% of them with a count of one. The ten largest clonotypes hold roughly 9.6% of the sample. What the work shows at the level of the full study, not this receptor alone: At doses from 0.1 to 3.0 mg/kg, clonal expansion was seen in both CD4+ and CD8+ blood T cells between baseline and week 6. Partial responders in the 0.1-3.0 mg/kg groups had among the lowest normalized peripheral clonal expansion, especially among CD8+ T cells. After ivuxolimab, more expanded clones were found on average in CD8+ T cells than in CD4+ T cells. The antigen specificity of the clonally expanded peripheral T cells was not determined. Low levels of normalized T-cell clonal expansion were also seen in some patients who did not respond.

The CDR3 contains 14 residues, cysteine and phenylalanine counted. The DNA shown is the 42-base CDR3, in frame from base 1. CDR1 and CDR2 are read off the germline V gene as SQVTM and ANQGSEA. The junction shows trimming of 1 base on V and 5 bases on J, plus 14 bases between the germline ends. Patients with autoimmune disease history or receiving systemic immunosuppression were excluded from the trial. Peripheral blood for TCR sequencing was drawn from every dose cohort at baseline, at cycle 4 day 1 and at cycle 7 day 1. Samples came from an open-label, multicenter, first-in-human phase I dose-escalation trial of ivuxolimab. Adults with locally advanced or metastatic head and neck squamous cell, hepatocellular, melanoma or renal cell carcinoma were enrolled in the trial. CD4+ and CD8+ T cells were sorted separately from peripheral blood before TCR sequencing.

The input for sequencing was CD4+ or CD8+ T cells sorted from blood, taken in a trial of the OX40 agonist ivuxolimab. The chain links TRBV29-1 with TRBJ1-1, with the identity of the D gene unclear. The sequence was collected from an adult with an advanced solid tumor such as melanoma, head and neck, liver or kidney cancer. The nucleotide sequence reads as follows: TGCAGCGTTGAAGTGGGGAGCGATGCAACTGAAGCTTTCTTT. It specifies CSVEVGSDATEAFF.